This TCR beta chain was recorded in a study of breast tumors, draining lymph nodes, adjacent tissues. Broader study findings: Most tumor T cells seemingly derive from lymph node, then expand in tumor. Compared with basal-like, luminal-like tumors shared significantly more repertoire with nontumor tissue. Data only fit, rather than demonstrated, lymph node origin of most tumor T cells. Tumor repertoires ranked between lymph nodes and nontumor tissue in diversity, with V and J gene preferences.

The lymph nodes were axillary draining lymph nodes from breast cancer patients. Many counts were recorded for this clonotype. What it recognizes is unknown. The length of the CDR3 is 14 residues. Trimming cost V 10 bases and J 4 bases; bases outside gene matches: 5. TCRdb redid the calling of the multiplex PCR reads with MiXCR, one entry per CDR3 protein. The sample includes 150,000 to 200,000 distinct CDR3 sequences, 30% to 35% of them seen just once. The clonotype comes from a female donor with breast cancer. Some clones in this sample may be carry-over from other donors' samples. The chain recombines TRBV12-3 or TRBV12-4 with TRBJ2-2; 11 nucleotides align to TRBD1. Sequencing used axillary lymph node tissue. The CDR3: CATRGTGGTGELFF. For the CDR3, the DNA is TGTGCCACGCGGGGGACAGGGGGCACCGGGGAGCTGTTTTTT.